The 5 T cell receptor beta chains reported below all come from one sample, sequenced in a study of T cell repertoires in cytomegalovirus infection. These receptors' antigens are unknown. TCRdb ran MiXCR on the reads and lists one entry per CDR3 protein. This table has about 920,000 distinct CDR3 sequences, approximately 31% appearing once. Source: cultured CD8+ T cells from PBMCs, taken from culture after CMV antigen stimulation. The receptors were gathered from a human donor in good health (CMV status not recorded). Some clones in this sample may be carry-over from other donors' samples.

This chain uses TRBV7-9 with TRBJ2-1; 7 bases agree with TRBD1. The CDR3 is made up of 16 amino acids. The germline CDR1 and CDR2 sequences are SEHNR and FQNEAQ (reference sequence). The ends lost 5 bases at V and 4 bases at J; junction bases unmatched: 11. CDR3: CASSLTFGDRYNEQFF. The CDR3 coding sequence is TGTGCCAGCAGCCTCACTTTTGGGGACAGATACAATGAGCAGTTCTTC.

The rearrangement links TRBV7-6 to TRBJ1-1; D possibly corresponds to TRBD1 (5 bases). The CDR3 has 16 amino acids. V was shortened by 4 bases and J by 0 bases, with 15 bases between the two germline ends. Germline CDR1 is SGHVS and CDR2 is FNYEAQ. CDR3 bases: TGTGCCAGCAGCTCCGGGGAGGGGAGGGTGAACACTGAAGCTTTCTTT. Translated, it gives CASSSGEGRVNTEAFF.

This clonotype was seen repeatedly, ten times or more. The V gene is TRBV7-2, the J gene TRBJ2-7, with 12 positions matching TRBD2. V gave up 3 bases and J gave up 0 bases; unmatched junction bases: 3. Germline CDR1 is SGHTA and CDR2 is FQGNSA. CDR3 length: 16 amino acids. This CDR3 is CASSFGLAGSSYEQYV. The CDR3 DNA is TGTGCCAGCAGCTTCGGACTAGCGGGGAGCTCCTACGAGCAGTACGTC.

The V and J genes are TRBV5-8 and TRBJ2-1; 9 positions agree with TRBD1. Unmatched junction bases numbered 8, after V lost 4 bases and J lost 3 bases. This CDR3 region has 16 residues. Looked up from germline, CDR1 is SGHTS and CDR2 is YDEGEE. CDR3 amino acids: CASSASDRGNYNEQFF. The DNA of the CDR3 is TGTGCCAGCAGCGCTTCGGACAGGGGTAACTACAATGAGCAGTTCTTC.

The V and J genes are TRBV9 and TRBJ1-2; possibly TRBD1 for D (5 bases). Germline values: CDR1 SGDLS, CDR2 YYNGEE. V lost 3 bases, J lost 3 bases, and 18 bases lay in between. The CDR3 totals 16 residues. The CDR3 coding sequence is TGTGCCAGCAGCGGAGGCCCCGGGGGGTACTACTATGGCTACACCTTC. It yields the protein CASSGGPGGYYYGYTF.